These 24 T cell receptor beta chains share one sample of origin, sequenced in a study of control samples from healthy donors and cancer patients (dated by TCRdb to the early 2020s). Receptor libraries were prepared by the immunoSEQ multiplex PCR assay. Not all clones reach the TCRdb copy of this immuneACCESS table, which keeps in-frame sequences only. Checked studies attribute under half of the gap to unresolved V genes and leave the rest unexplained. The sample has under 130,000 clones on record, around 89% of them singletons. The ten largest clonotypes hold about 18% of the sample. The sequencing input was PBMCs. Receptors were obtained from a man between 60 and 75 years old with lung cancer.

The rearrangement joins TRBV5-1 to TRBJ2-3; TRBD2 matches at 13 bases. The CDR3 is made up of 16 amino acids. Trimming took 4 bases from V and 2 from J; bases not matched to a gene: 4. Per the germline V gene, CDR1 is SGHRS and CDR2 is YFSETQ. This CDR3 is CASSRTSGGFTDTQYF. CDR3 nucleotide sequence: TGCGCCAGCAGCCGGACTAGCGGGGGATTCACAGATACGCAGTATTTT.

V usage is TRBV24-1 and J usage is TRBJ1-1; D remains unclear. V was pared by 0 bases and J by 8 bases, with 6 bases between. The CDR3 loop spans 12 amino acids. The germline CDR1 and CDR2 sequences are KGHDR and SFDVKD. In DNA, the CDR3 is TGTGCCACCAGTGATTTGGGCAGAGAAGCTTTCTTT. Translated: CATSDLGREAFF.

The V gene is TRBV3-1 (or the pseudogene TRBV3-2), the J gene TRBJ2-2; possibly TRBD2 for D (6 bases). The CDR3 has 15 residues. Trimming cost V 1 base and J 2 bases, with 8 bases left between them. CDR1 and CDR2 from the germline V gene are LGHDT and YNNKEL (reference sequence). CDR3 amino acids: CASSQGGVNTGELFF. The CDR3 DNA is TGTGCCAGCAGCCAAGGGGGGGTAAACACCGGGGAGCTGTTTTTT.

This clone has a handful of counts. V and J are TRBV27 and TRBJ1-1; the D gene is possibly TRBD1 (6 bases). Trimming removed 1 base at V and 0 bases at J, with 15 bases between. Germline values: CDR1 MNHEY, CDR2 SMNVEV (reference sequence). The CDR3 totals 17 residues. The CDR3, as DNA: TGTGCCAGCAGTTTATACCCACCGGGACACATGAACACTGAAGCTTTCTTT. Translating it yields CASSLYPPGHMNTEAFF.

In its sample, this clone was seen a few times. The V gene is TRBV6-5, the J gene TRBJ2-5; D is unresolved. Trimming shortened V by 5 bases and J by 5 bases, and 12 bases separated the two germline ends. Germline V lookup: CDR1 MNHEY, CDR2 SVGAGI. There are 13 residues in the CDR3. DNA of the CDR3: TGTGCCAGCAGTCAGAGAGTAGTTGAGACCCAGTACTTC. It yields the protein CASSQRVVETQYF.

This rearrangement joins TRBV5-1 to TRBJ1-5; TRBD1 matches at 8 bases. The CDR3 is 16 residues long. Trimming removed 2 bases from V and 2 bases from J; junction bases left unmatched: 6. CDR1 SGHRS and CDR2 YFSETQ come from the germline V gene. The CDR3 reads CASSLTTGVGNQPQHF. In DNA, the CDR3 is TGCGCCAGCAGCTTAACGACAGGGGTAGGCAATCAGCCCCAGCATTTT.

The rearrangement joins TRBV6-5 to TRBJ2-7; TRBD2 might be the D (5 bases). Germline V gives CDR1 MNHEY, CDR2 SVGAGI. The V end was cut by 5 bases, the J end by 4 bases, with 9 bases between. The CDR3 runs to 12 residues. CDR3 region: CASSSGPYEQYV. CDR3 DNA sequence: TGTGCCAGCAGTAGCGGACCATACGAGCAGTACGTC.

This chain links TRBV7-9 with TRBJ1-1; the match to TRBD1 covers 9 bases. Germline lookup yields CDR1 SEHNR and CDR2 FQNEAQ (reference sequence). J gave up 5 bases and V 3 bases, and 7 bases lay outside the gene matches. The CDR3 runs 15 residues. As DNA, the CDR3 is TGTGCCAGCAGCTTTGGGGACAGGGTGGGGACTGAAGCTTTCTTT. Protein: CASSFGDRVGTEAFF.

J is TRBJ1-1 and V is TRBV5-5, with a possible D match to TRBD1 (5 bases). This CDR3 comprises 15 residues. In germline, CDR1 is SGHKS, CDR2 YYEKEE (reference sequence). The germline V and J ends were trimmed by 1 base and 1 base, with 11 bases remaining between them. CDR3: CASSLFRTTNTEAFF. The CDR3 DNA reads TGTGCCAGCAGCTTGTTTCGGACAACGAACACTGAAGCTTTCTTT.

This clone has just one count. This chain uses TRBV7-2 with TRBJ1-1, with unresolved D. Between the trimmed V and J ends, which lost 4 bases and 4 bases, there was a span of 13 bases. CDR3 length: 14 residues. Germline V gene data show CDR1 as SGHTA and CDR2 as FQGNSA. CDR3 region: CASSSKKGGTEAFF. CDR3 DNA: TGTGCCAGCAGCTCTAAAAAGGGAGGCACTGAAGCTTTCTTT.

The V call is TRBV5-1, the J call TRBJ2-5, with 8 bases fitting TRBD1. Looked up from germline, CDR1 is SGHRS and CDR2 is YFSETQ. Trimming at V came to 5 bases and at J to 4 bases, leaving 4 bases not matched to a gene. This CDR3 comprises 13 residues. DNA for the CDR3: TGCGCCAGCAGTCAACAGGGGGTAGAGACCCAGTACTTC. Its translation is CASSQQGVETQYF.

The gene calls are TRBV30 and TRBJ2-1; D is perhaps TRBD2 (6 bases). V lost 0 bases and J lost 0, with 15 bases in between. The germline gives CDR1 GTSNPN, CDR2 SVGIG (reference sequence). The CDR3 sequence is 17 residues long. CDR3 sequence reads: CAWSVWVGGGSYNEQFF. The DNA for the CDR3 is TGTGCCTGGAGTGTTTGGGTGGGGGGAGGCTCCTACAATGAGCAGTTCTTC. Using reference TRBV30 and TRBJ2-1 for the parts outside the CDR3, the full variable domain is SQTIHQWPATLVQPVGSPLSLECTVEGTSNPNLYWYRQAAGRGLQLLFYSVGIGQISSEVPQNLSASRPQDRQFILSSKKLLLSDSGFYLCAWSVWVGGGSYNEQFFGPGTRLTVL.

J is TRBJ2-5 and V is TRBV3-1 (or the pseudogene TRBV3-2), with TRBD2 identical over 7 bases. This CDR3 region has 18 residues. From germline, CDR1 is LGHDT and CDR2 YNNKEL (reference sequence). After removal of 0 bases from V and 0 bases from J, the junction contained 10 bases not matched to a gene. In nucleotides, the CDR3 is TGTGCCAGCAGCCAAGATGAGAGGGCGGGGGACTACCAAGAGACCCAGTACTTC. This translates into CASSQDERAGDYQETQYF.

The chain is built from TRBV7-3 and TRBJ2-5, with D perhaps matching TRBD1 (6 bases). CDR1 SGHTA and CDR2 FQGTGA come from the germline V gene. The V end lost 1 base, the J end lost 4 bases, and 7 bases lay between the germline ends. The CDR3 loop spans 13 amino acids. The CDR3: CASSLNRAETQYF. Here the CDR3 DNA reads TGTGCCAGCAGCTTAAACAGGGCAGAGACCCAGTACTTC.

In this sample, this clone turned up once. V and J are TRBV2 and TRBJ1-2, with 7 bases identical to TRBD1. V lost 5 bases and J lost 4; bases outside the gene matches: 4. The CDR3 spans 13 residues. CDR1 is SNHLY, CDR2 FYNNEI, per germline. This CDR3 reads CASSPGQSYGYTF. The CDR3 DNA is TGTGCCAGCAGTCCGGGACAGAGCTATGGCTACACCTTC. The variable domain in full, completed from reference TRBV2 and TRBJ1-2, reads EPEVTQTPSHQVTQMGQEVILRCVPISNHLYFYWYRQILGQKVEFLVSFYNNEISEKSEIFDDQFSVERPDGSNFTLKIRSTKLEDSAMYFCASSPGQSYGYTFGSGTRLTVV.

This clone was found once. The identical CDR3 is also encoded by other nucleotide sequences in the sample. The rearrangement uses TRBV9 and TRBJ1-1; 7 bases align to TRBD1. This CDR3 has 15 amino acids. Germline assignment: CDR1 SGDLS and CDR2 YYNGEE. The junction had 7 bases not matched to a gene; V was cut back by 4 bases and J by 1 base. The CDR3 bases are TGTGCCAGCAGCCCCCGGACAGGAGCGAACACTGAAGCTTTCTTT. It encodes CASSPRTGANTEAFF.

This chain joins TRBV24-1 and TRBJ1-4; perhaps TRBD1 as D (5 bases). Trimming took off 7 bases at V and 5 bases at J, with 13 bases between the two ends. The CDR3 loop spans 14 amino acids. The germline V gene has CDR1 KGHDR and CDR2 SFDVKD. The CDR3 loop reads CATSPGGSNEKLFF. In nucleotides, the CDR3 is TGTGCCACCAGCCCCGGGGGATCGAATGAAAAACTGTTTTTT.

This clone was seen a handful of times. The chain uses TRBV19 and TRBJ2-2, with D perhaps given as TRBD1 or TRBD2 (5 bases each). This CDR3 has 15 amino acids. The germline gives CDR1 LNHDA, CDR2 SQIVND (reference sequence). Deletions cut 10 bases from V and 4 bases from J, with 19 bases between. The CDR3 coding sequence is TGTGCCACTCAGGAGAGGGGCGCACGCACCGGGGAGCTGTTTTTT. Protein product: CATQERGARTGELFF.

This chain uses TRBV5-4 with TRBJ1-2; 12 nucleotides align to TRBD1. With V trimmed by 3 bases and J by 4 bases, 10 bases remained unmatched. Germline values: CDR1 SGHNT, CDR2 YYREEE (reference sequence). The length of the CDR3 is 17 residues. CDR3 in amino acids: CASSSGQGANIFYGYTF. Here the CDR3 DNA reads TGTGCCAGCAGCTCGGGACAGGGGGCGAATATTTTCTATGGCTACACCTTC.

This chain links TRBV2 with TRBJ1-2, with D possibly matching TRBD1 (5 bases). This CDR3 comprises 11 residues. CDR1 and CDR2 from the germline V gene are SNHLY and FYNNEI. The V end was cut by 6 bases, the J end by 8 bases, with 10 bases between. CDR3 in amino acids: CASSLQGGYTF. The CDR3 DNA reads TGTGCCAGCAGCCTCCAGGGAGGCTACACCTTC.

The chain couples TRBV2 to TRBJ2-6, with TRBD1 matching 8 bases. This CDR3 contains 15 residues. Germline V gene sequence: CDR1 SNHLY, CDR2 FYNNEI. V dropped 6 bases and J dropped 0; count of bases not matched to a gene: 1. CDR3 in amino acids: CASRTGDSGANVLTF. CDR3 DNA: TGTGCCAGCAGGACAGGGGACTCTGGGGCCAACGTCCTGACTTTC.

To note about this clone: The same CDR3 arises from other DNA sequences in this sample as well. The rearrangement joins TRBV18 to TRBJ1-1; D is uncertain. Germline CDR1 and CDR2: KGHSH and LQKENI. With 3 bases removed from V and 1 base from J, the gap between germline ends came to 6 bases. The CDR3 has 13 residues. The CDR3, as DNA: TGTGCCAGCTCACCGTCCGGGAACACTGAAGCTTTCTTT. Protein: CASSPSGNTEAFF.

This clone was detected ten times or more. Germline and junction disagree at one end, which may indicate a read error. The chain couples TRBV10-3 to TRBJ1-2, with D maybe TRBD1 (5 bases). CDR1 is ENHRY and CDR2 is SYGVKD in the germline V gene. This CDR3 region has 14 residues. CDR3 nucleotide sequence: TGTGCCGTCAGGGTAGCCCTAGGGAACTATGGCTACACCTTC. Its translation: CAVRVALGNYGYTF.

The CDR3 here is CASILVRGDTQYF. The DNA for the CDR3 is TGTGCCAGCATCCTCGTCCGGGGGGATACGCAGTATTTT. This chain links TRBV6-5 with TRBJ2-3; tentatively, D is TRBD2 (6 bases). The CDR3 sequence is 13 residues long. Trimming removed 7 bases from V and 6 bases from J, with 14 bases in between. Germline V lookup: CDR1 MNHEY, CDR2 SVGAGI.